This T cell receptor (beta chain) was sequenced in a study of T cell responses to AZD1222 COVID-19 vaccine (TCRdb year 2021). At the level of the whole study: AZD1222 recipients whose second dose came at about 4 weeks and those whose second dose came at about 12 weeks were combined into one group, since spike-specific TCR depth and breadth did not differ between the two schedules. A total of under 250 trial participants underwent TCR sequencing, of whom about 210 had received two doses of AZD1222 and 26 had received two doses of the MenACWY control vaccine. Trial participants were enrolled by age into 18-55, 56-69 and 70-plus year subgroups, with approximately 150, 28 and 58 TCR-sequenced participants respectively.

For this clone: Its recognized antigen is unknown. No per-base quality is available; no much larger clone lies one base away.

The intended sense of this specimen's time point label: baseline before first vaccination. The vaccinee samples were drawn from two UK trials, COV001 and COV002, one of which was a single-blind randomized controlled phase 2/3 trial testing AZD1222 (ChAdOx1 nCoV-19) in healthy adults. For TCRbeta chain sequencing, PBMC samples from trial participants were taken at day 0 and at day 28 after the second dose. The CDR3 regions of human TCRbeta chains were analyzed by immunosequencing. Per the original workflow: Repertoire TCRs were checked for matches against a reference library of SARS-CoV-2-specific TCRs that had been generated using the MIRA antigen-specificity platform. Breadth was defined as the fraction of unique TCRs that were SARS-CoV-2-associated, and depth was defined as the fraction of total T cells that were SARS-CoV-2-associated. Using the MIRA data, every spike-specific TCR was mapped to the spike region that the TCR reacted to and assigned to either a CD4 or a CD8 class. Log10-transformed breadth and depth values were compared by one-way ANOVA with Sidak's multiple comparisons tests. Held by TCRdb, this immuneACCESS table contains in-frame sequences only and omits some clones. Under half of the omission traces to an unresolved V gene where checked; the cause of the rest is unknown. V, J and clone size reflect that table, while D and trimming were determined from the DNA. For this sample the table gives 120,000 or so clones, of which 90% were detected only once. The top ten constitute 6% to 9% of the sample.

On the study overall, not on this receptor specifically: Most participants were white British and females outnumbered males, and the authors suggested that clonal diversity may have been underestimated. After two AZD1222 doses, spike-specific TCR breadth and depth were significantly higher than at day 0 and than in MenACWY recipients. Because no samples from the day 14 peak response were available, repertoires could be characterized only after the peak T cell response. In the small 56-69-year group, the increase in depth fell short of significance, most likely because of low power. Vaccine-associated CD4 TCRs spanned the whole spike protein, with dominant responses in regions 160-218 and 743-854. Conclusions about previously exposed vaccinees were limited because only five to seven AZD1222 recipients were SARS-CoV-2 seropositive at baseline. Reportedly, almost half of the unique spike-specific TCRs recognized epitopes lying outside the regions that are mutated in the B.1.351 and B.1.1.7 variants.

A distance of 10 bases separates the germline ends of V and J, which lose 1 base and 3 bases respectively. CDR1 and CDR2 were assigned from the germline V gene (reference sequence) as GTSNPN and SVGIG. Inclusive of the bounding cysteine and phenylalanine, the CDR3 is 13 residues long. Of all the DNA, just the CDR3 is kept, 39 bases in frame from base 1. The source of this sequence is an adult in good health. The rearranged segments are TRBV30 and TRBJ2-7, with a tentative D gene TRBD1 over 6 matching bases. This material consisted of peripheral blood, taken on day 0 of AZD1222 vaccination. The CDR3 has the sequence CAWSAGQSYEQYF. The nucleotides read TGTGCCTGGAGTGCTGGACAGAGCTACGAGCAGTACTTC.